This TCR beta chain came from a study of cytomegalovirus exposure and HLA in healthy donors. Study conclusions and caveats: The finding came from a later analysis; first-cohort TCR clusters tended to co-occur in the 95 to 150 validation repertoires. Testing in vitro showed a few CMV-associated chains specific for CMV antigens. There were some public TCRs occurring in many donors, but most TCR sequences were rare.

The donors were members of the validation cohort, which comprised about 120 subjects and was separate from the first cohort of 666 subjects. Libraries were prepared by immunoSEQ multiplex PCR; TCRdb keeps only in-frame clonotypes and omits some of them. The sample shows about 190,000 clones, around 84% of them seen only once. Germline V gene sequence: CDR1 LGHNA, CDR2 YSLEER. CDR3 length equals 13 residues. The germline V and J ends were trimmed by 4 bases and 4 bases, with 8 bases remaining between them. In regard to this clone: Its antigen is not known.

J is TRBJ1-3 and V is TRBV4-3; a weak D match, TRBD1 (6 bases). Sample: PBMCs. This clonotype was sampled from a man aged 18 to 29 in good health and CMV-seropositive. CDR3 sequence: CASSPGQGNTIYF. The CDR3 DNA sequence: TGCGCCAGCAGCCCCGGACAGGGAAACACCATATATTTT.